This TCR beta chain originates from a study of blood T cell repertoires in COVID-19. Background on the study: Acute and convalescent COVID-19 specimens originated in the United States, Italy and Spain. PBMCs, B-cell-depleted T cells, or T cells provided the cDNA or gDNA that made up the material.

Per the germline V gene, CDR1 is MNHEY and CDR2 is SVGAGI. CDR3 length: 14 residues. Trimming stripped 6 bases from V and 5 bases from J, with 15 bases between. Study processing details: By means of reference gene primer amplification, nucleated cell counts were estimated. Data came from immunoSEQ multiplex PCR; TCRdb stores just in-frame clones and leaves some out. D and trimming come from the DNA, and the V and J calls and clone size come from that table. The data contain some 250,000 clones, about four fifths of them singletons. The sequence was obtained from a man aged 25 to 40 who had recovered from COVID-19. Sequences were obtained from peripheral blood. The chain is built from TRBV6-5 and TRBJ2-3, with D perhaps matching TRBD1 (7 bases). CDR3 nucleotide sequence: TGTGCCAGCAGAGCCCAGGGGGGTGGAGATACGCAGTATTTT. It is translated as CASRAQGGGDTQYF.